The TCR beta chain described here comes from a study of T cell repertoires in cytomegalovirus infection. Study-wide background: Use of recently identified HLA-C-restricted and well-studied HLA-B-restricted CMV epitopes was part of the study. Notes on the study in general: In two of eight donors, the top clonotype was HLA-C-restricted CMV-specific.

This clonotype was found a few times. The antigen is undetermined. A junction boundary mismatches the germline segment, possibly from a read error. The CDR3 is 15 amino acids. Germline CDR1 and CDR2: SGHRS and YFSETQ. TCRdb fed the reads into MiXCR, producing one record per CDR3 protein. The sample carries fewer than 1,000,000 distinct CDR3 sequences, around a third recorded once. The sample was cultured CD8+ T cells from PBMCs, taken from culture after CMV antigen stimulation. This TCR came from a human donor in good health (CMV status not recorded). Some clones in this sample may be carry-over from other donors' samples. The chain combines TRBV5-1 with TRBJ2-5; 11 positions match TRBD2. Here the CDR3 DNA reads TGCGCCAGCAGCGCTAGCGGGGGGACAGAAGAGACCCAGTATTTC. Its translation: CASSASGGTEETQYF.